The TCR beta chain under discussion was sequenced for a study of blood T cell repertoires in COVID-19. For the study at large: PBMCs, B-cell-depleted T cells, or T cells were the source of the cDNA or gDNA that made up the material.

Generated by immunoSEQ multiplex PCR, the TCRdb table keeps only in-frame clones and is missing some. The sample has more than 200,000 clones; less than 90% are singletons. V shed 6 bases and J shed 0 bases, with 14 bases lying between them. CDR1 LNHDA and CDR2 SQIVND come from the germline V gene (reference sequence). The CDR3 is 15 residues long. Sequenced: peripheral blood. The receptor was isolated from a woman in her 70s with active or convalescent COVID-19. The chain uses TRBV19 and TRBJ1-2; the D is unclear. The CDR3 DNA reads TGTGCCAGTAGCCCTGCCTCCATAGCTAACTATGGCTACACCTTC. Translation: CASSPASIANYGYTF.